This T cell receptor beta chain was documented in a study of blood T cell repertoires in COVID-19. Turning to the study itself: COVID-19 samples collected from the United States, Italy and Spain covered acute and convalescent phases. T cells, B-cell-depleted T cells, or PBMCs supplied cDNA or gDNA.

Germline assignment: CDR1 SGHDT and CDR2 YYEEEE. Trimming left V 2 bases short and J 13 bases short, with 22 bases between. This CDR3 is built from 15 residues. Generated by immunoSEQ multiplex PCR, the TCRdb table keeps only in-frame clones and is missing some. The sample includes approximately 3,000 clones, approximately 90% of them seen just once. The clonotype originates from a human donor with active COVID-19. The donor label of this sample is uncertain. The chain carries TRBV5-6 and TRBJ2-1, with D possibly matching TRBD2 (5 bases). Sample: peripheral blood. CDR3 nucleotide sequence: TGTGCCAGCAGCTTTTCCCGTGGACGGGATGTGACTCAGTTCTTC. It translates to CASSFSRGRDVTQFF.